This T cell receptor (beta chain) derives from a study of shared clonotypes between healthy human individuals. Points from the study as a whole: Sequencing depth was predicted to influence how clonotypes are shared among donors.

Method: immunoSEQ multiplex PCR; TCRdb's copy keeps in-frame clones and lacks some. The sample includes some 900,000 clones, about 80% of them seen just once. V was cut by 5 bases and J by 4 bases, with 6 bases left in between. This CDR3 contains 13 residues. Germline CDR1 MNHEY, CDR2 SMNVEV (reference sequence). In regard to this clone: The antigen remains unidentified.

V usage is TRBV27 and J usage is TRBJ1-6, with unresolved D. The receptor's source is a man younger than 30 in good health. The sample was memory CD4+ T cells sorted from blood. Subset denoted: CD45RA-negative fraction. CDR3 protein: CASSGPYNSPLHF. The CDR3 nucleotides are TGTGCCAGCAGTGGGCCTTATAATTCACCCCTCCACTTT.